This T cell receptor beta chain is from a study of beta chain features in type 1 diabetes. This clone occurred a few times. The study reverse transcribed the entire isolated RNA, so it sequenced expressed TCRB transcripts. Using immunoSEQ multiplex PCR, the repertoire was profiled, and TCRdb retains in-frame clones only, with some absent. The repertoire holds around 190,000 clones, with approximately 13% as singletons. CDR3 size: 13 residues. Trimming shortened V by 6 bases and J by 4 bases, and 12 bases separated the two germline ends. CDR1 and CDR2 (germline): MDHEN, SYDVKM. This receptor was taken from a woman under 30 in good health. The rearrangement links TRBV28 to TRBJ2-5; perhaps TRBD1 as D (5 bases). Sample: central memory CD4+ T cells from blood. The CDR3 sequence: CASSDSARETQYF. The CDR3 bases are TGTGCCAGCAGCGACAGCGCTCGAGAGACCCAGTACTTC.